The 15 T cell receptor beta chains in this list originate from one sample, sequenced in a study of blood T cell repertoires in COVID-19. Libraries were prepared by immunoSEQ multiplex PCR; TCRdb keeps only in-frame clonotypes and omits some of them. The data contain 380,000 or so clones, about 90% of them singletons. The sample consisted of PBMCs or T cells enriched from blood (not recorded which). These receptors all come from a man younger than 40 who had recovered from COVID-19.

The chain combines TRBV6-5 with TRBJ1-1, with D uncertain. The CDR3 length is 10 residues. V gave up 7 bases and J gave up 6 bases, with 6 bases separating them. Germline V gene lookup returns CDR1 MNHEY and CDR2 SVGAGI. For the CDR3, the DNA is TGTGCCAGCACAGCGCCTGAAGCTTTCTTT. Its protein product is CASTAPEAFF.

J is TRBJ1-3 and V is TRBV7-8, with D maybe TRBD1 (5 bases). The CDR3 contains 15 residues. Germline V gene sequence: CDR1 SGHVS, CDR2 FQNEAQ. V lost 4 bases, J lost 4 bases, and 14 bases lay in between. CDR3 nucleotide sequence: TGTGCCAGCAGCTCCAGGGATAGCGGAGGAAACACCATATATTTT. Translating gives CASSSRDSGGNTIYF.

This clone was counted a single time. V gene TRBV7-6 combines with J gene TRBJ2-2; D gene unclear. The CDR3 is 15 residues long. Looked up from germline, CDR1 is SGHVS and CDR2 is FNYEAQ. Trimming cost V 2 bases and J 2 bases, with 9 bases left between them. The CDR3 DNA follows: TGTGCCAGCAGCTTAAATACACCCAACACCGGGGAGCTGTTTTTT. Residues: CASSLNTPNTGELFF.

This chain connects TRBV7-7 to TRBJ2-5, with D perhaps matching TRBD2 (5 bases). The ends were cut back, 1 base at V and 5 bases at J, with 14 bases in the middle. The CDR3 spans 15 residues. CDR1 and CDR2 from the germline V gene are SSHAT and FNYEAQ (reference sequence). Here the CDR3 DNA reads TGTGCCAGCAGCTTAGGCCGAGGGTTGGGCGAGACCCAGTACTTC. Translated, it gives CASSLGRGLGETQYF.

This clone was detected a few times. The chain joins TRBV7-9 to TRBJ1-4; D gene unclear. Germline values: CDR1 SEHNR, CDR2 FQNEAQ (reference sequence). V was cut by 1 base and J by 7 bases, with 4 bases left in between. This CDR3 contains 12 residues. The CDR3 coding sequence is TGTGCCAGCAGCTTAGACGGTGAAAAACTGTTTTTT. It encodes CASSLDGEKLFF.

This chain links TRBV9 with TRBJ1-3; D unresolved. The germline V gene encodes CDR1 SGDLS and CDR2 YYNGEE. This CDR3 is built from 14 residues. Trimming took off 4 bases at V and 1 base at J, with 9 bases between the two ends. The CDR3 DNA reads TGTGCCAGCAGCCTAGGAGGGTCTGGAAACACCATATATTTT. Translated: CASSLGGSGNTIYF.

V and J are TRBV27 and TRBJ2-5, with TRBD2 identical over 7 bases. Germline V gene sequence: CDR1 MNHEY, CDR2 SMNVEV (reference sequence). The V segment lost 5 bases and the J segment 2 bases; nucleotides outside the gene matches: 5. The CDR3 is 14 residues long. CDR3 amino acids: CASSPLGLQETQYF. CDR3 DNA sequence: TGTGCCAGCAGTCCTCTGGGACTACAAGAGACCCAGTACTTC.

The chain has TRBV6-5 and TRBJ2-7, with a tentative D call TRBD1 (6 bases). Trimming removed 8 bases from V and 1 base from J, with 15 bases in between. CDR1 is MNHEY and CDR2 is SVGAGI in the germline V gene. This CDR3 spans 14 amino acids. The CDR3 coding sequence is TGTGCCAGCTGGGGGACAAGGGGATCCTACGAGCAGTACTTC. It translates to CASWGTRGSYEQYF.

The CDR3 loop reads CASSLGSGEPQPQHF. CDR3 bases: TGTGCCAGCAGCCTAGGGTCGGGGGAACCTCAGCCCCAGCATTTT. The rearrangement links TRBV7-6 to TRBJ1-5; D is perhaps TRBD1 (5 bases). The CDR3 runs 15 residues. Trimming shortened V by 5 bases and J by 6 bases, and 17 bases separated the two germline ends. CDR1 and CDR2 (germline): SGHVS, FNYEAQ.

V is TRBV11-2 and J is TRBJ2-3; 7 bases match TRBD2. The CDR3 contains 18 residues. Germline CDR1 SGHAT, CDR2 FQNNGV. V gave up 5 bases and J gave up 4 bases; unmatched junction bases: 18. DNA for the CDR3: TGTGCCAGCAGCCGATCATTCTTAATGGTTGGGGGGGCAGATACGCAGTATTTT. Protein: CASSRSFLMVGGADTQYF.

The chain joins TRBV7-9 to TRBJ2-5; TRBD2 might be the D (6 bases). Germline values: CDR1 SEHNR, CDR2 FQNEAQ (reference sequence). The V gene lost 5 bases and the J gene lost 1 base, with 17 bases spanning the gap. The CDR3 length is 16 residues. CDR3 DNA sequence: TGTGCCAGCAGCCCTAAGCCCTCTAGCGCCCAAGAGACCCAGTACTTC. This sequence encodes CASSPKPSSAQETQYF.

In its sample, this clone was seen a few times. The chain recombines TRBV4-2 with TRBJ1-5; no definite D call. V lost 0 bases and J lost 4, with 13 bases in between. Germline lookup yields CDR1 LGHNA and CDR2 YNFKEQ. CDR3 size: 16 residues. DNA of the CDR3: TGTGCCAGCAGCCAAGATAGAACAGTAGTTAATCAGCCCCAGCATTTT. Translating it yields CASSQDRTVVNQPQHF.

The J gene is TRBJ1-5, the V gene TRBV19, with D maybe TRBD1 (5 bases). CDR3 length: 13 residues. Trimming stripped 6 bases from V and 5 bases from J, with 11 bases between. Germline-derived CDR1 and CDR2 are LNHDA and SQIVND (reference sequence). The CDR3 loop is CASRRQMHQPQHF. DNA for the CDR3: TGTGCCAGTAGGAGACAGATGCATCAGCCCCAGCATTTT.

Turning to this clone: This sample includes further DNA sequences coding for the same CDR3. Written as DNA, the CDR3 is TGTGCCAGCTCACCCGGACAGGGGGCGTACGAGCAGTACTTC. Its translation is CASSPGQGAYEQYF. The rearrangement links TRBV18 to TRBJ2-7; 11 nucleotides align to TRBD1. Germline CDR1 reads KGHSH; CDR2 reads LQKENI. V shed 3 bases, J shed 4 bases, and the junction held 2 bases outside the gene matches. This CDR3 is 14 amino acids long.

The J gene is TRBJ2-3, the V gene TRBV28; the D gene is possibly TRBD1 (6 bases). The V and J ends lost 1 base and 0 bases respectively, with 20 bases between them. Germline-derived CDR1 and CDR2 are MDHEN and SYDVKM. There are 19 residues in the CDR3. This chain's CDR3 is CASSLYASAGTLSTDTQYF. CDR3 nucleotide sequence: TGTGCCAGCAGTTTATACGCTTCCGCCGGGACACTCAGCACAGATACGCAGTATTTT.